This TCR beta chain was found in a study of T cells in localized non-small cell lung cancer (dated by TCRdb to between 2020 and 2021). In terms of the full investigation: Comparing tumors with uninvolved tumor-adjacent lungs, the study looked at the T cell repertoires of a few hundred patients with early-stage NSCLC. The cohort comprised 200 to 300 treatment-naïve NSCLC patients with resected, localized lung tumors. NSCLC patients had a mean age of roughly 64 years, and 129 were male and 85 to 110 female. The study at large found these results: Of the top 100 tumor clones, a median of 57 were detected in paired uninvolved adjacent lung; under 30 were also among that lung's top 100. Because multi-region tumor sequencing was not performed, intratumor heterogeneity could not be ruled out. Higher T cell density in blood was associated with longer overall survival, whereas higher clonality in adjacent lung was associated with shorter survival. Uninvolved tumor-adjacent lung showed the highest T cell clonality, higher than tumor, which suggests more focused antigenic responses in the adjacent lung. Because of the exploratory design, TCR variables were selected using unadjusted p-values without false-discovery rate correction.

To note about this clone: The antigen this receptor binds is unknown. No base quality information exists; no much larger clone differs at one position.

TCR beta CDR3 regions were sequenced from DNA using the immunoSEQ Assay. Turning to the authors' computational methods: To compute T cell density, TCR beta template counts were normalized to usable DNA, which was estimated by amplifying housekeeping genes. Richness was estimated with the preseqR package, extrapolating to 400,000 templates for PBMC samples and 120,000 templates for tissue samples. Clonality was defined as one minus Pielou's evenness. To identify tissue-enriched TCRs, differential abundance testing was run on productive amino-acid clonotypes with a minimum total count of 5 and an alpha of 0.1. Repertoire overlap between compartments was quantified with the Jaccard Index and Morisita Overlap Index. TCR beta CDR3s were clustered by GLIPH together with public tetramer-defined viral CDR3s, and at least three viral sequences plus V-gene enrichment were required for viral motifs. The source is immuneACCESS, and TCRdb retained only in-frame sequences with V and J called. Part of the clones is not carried over; for the studies checked, unresolved V genes explain less than half of this, and the remainder is unexplained. That table is the source of V, J and clone size, and D and trimming were worked out from the DNA. The sample table lists tens of thousands of clones, around 85% of them with a count of one. 1.3% of the sample is taken by the ten largest.

At diagnosis, tumor, uninvolved tumor-adjacent lung and peripheral blood were collected and then preserved as a mix of FFPE and fresh-frozen material. For TCR repertoire profiling, blood samples were analyzed as peripheral blood mononuclear cells. The CDR1 and CDR2 encoded by the germline V gene (reference sequence) are SGHNT and YYREEE. The CDR3 numbers 14 residues from cysteine through phenylalanine. Only the CDR3 DNA is retained, 42 bases long and in frame from the first base. V is reduced by 0 bases and J by 6 bases, leaving a spacing of 10 bases between them. The rearranged segments are TRBV5-4 and TRBJ2-1, with TRBD2 tentatively as D gene (6 bases match). The sequenced sample was peripheral blood, obtained before any cancer treatment. The receptor's source is a female donor older than 55 with stage I lung adenocarcinoma. The DNA is TGTGCCAGCAGCTTGGAAAACGGGGGCAATGAGCAGTTCTTC. Its coded protein is CASSLENGGNEQFF.